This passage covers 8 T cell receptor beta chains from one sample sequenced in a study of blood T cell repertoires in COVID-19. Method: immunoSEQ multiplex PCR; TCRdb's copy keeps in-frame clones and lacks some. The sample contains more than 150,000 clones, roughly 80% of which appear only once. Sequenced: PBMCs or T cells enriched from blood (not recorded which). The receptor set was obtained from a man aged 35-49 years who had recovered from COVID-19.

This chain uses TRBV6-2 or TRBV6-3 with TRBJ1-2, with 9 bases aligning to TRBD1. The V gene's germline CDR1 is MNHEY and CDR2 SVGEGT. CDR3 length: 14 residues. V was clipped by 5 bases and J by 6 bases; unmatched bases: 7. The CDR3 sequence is CASSPGQGIDGYTF. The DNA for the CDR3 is TGTGCCAGCAGTCCGGGACAGGGAATTGATGGCTACACCTTC.

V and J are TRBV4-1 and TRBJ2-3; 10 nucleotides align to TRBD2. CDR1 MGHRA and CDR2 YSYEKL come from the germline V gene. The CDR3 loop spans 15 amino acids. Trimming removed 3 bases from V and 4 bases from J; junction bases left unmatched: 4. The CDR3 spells CASSQSSGSADTQYF. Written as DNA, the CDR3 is TGCGCCAGCAGCCAGTCTAGCGGGAGTGCAGATACGCAGTATTTT.

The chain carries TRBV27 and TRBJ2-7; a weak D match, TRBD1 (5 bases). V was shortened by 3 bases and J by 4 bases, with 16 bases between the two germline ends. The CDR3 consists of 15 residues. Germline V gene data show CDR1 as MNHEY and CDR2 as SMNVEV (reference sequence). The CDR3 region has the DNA TGTGCCAGCAGTTTGCTAGGGCAGGGCAGGTACGAGCAGTACTTC. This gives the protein CASSLLGQGRYEQYF.

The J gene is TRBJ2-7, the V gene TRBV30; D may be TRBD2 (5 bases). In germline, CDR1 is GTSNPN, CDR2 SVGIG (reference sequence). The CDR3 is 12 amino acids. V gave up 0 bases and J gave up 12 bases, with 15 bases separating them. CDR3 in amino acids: CAWSVVPGTRYF. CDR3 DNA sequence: TGTGCCTGGAGTGTCGTCCCGGGAACGAGGTACTTC.

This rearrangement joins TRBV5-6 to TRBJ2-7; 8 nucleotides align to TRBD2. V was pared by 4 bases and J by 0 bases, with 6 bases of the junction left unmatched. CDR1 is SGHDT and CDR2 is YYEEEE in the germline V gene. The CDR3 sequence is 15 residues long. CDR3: CASSRGGVLSYEQYV. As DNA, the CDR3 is TGTGCCAGCAGCCGGGGGGGAGTCCTCTCCTACGAGCAGTACGTC.

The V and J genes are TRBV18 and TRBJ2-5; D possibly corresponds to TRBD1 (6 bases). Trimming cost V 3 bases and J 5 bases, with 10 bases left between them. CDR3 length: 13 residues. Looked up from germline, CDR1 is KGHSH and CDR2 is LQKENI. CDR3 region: CASSPRQGETQYF. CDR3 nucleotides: TGTGCCAGCTCACCGCGGCAGGGGGAGACCCAGTACTTC.

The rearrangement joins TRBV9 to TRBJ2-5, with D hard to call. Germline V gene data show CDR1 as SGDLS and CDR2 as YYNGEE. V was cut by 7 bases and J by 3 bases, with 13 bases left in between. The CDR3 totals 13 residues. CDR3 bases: TGTGCCAGCCACGAGACGGGTAAAGAGACCCAGTACTTC. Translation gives CASHETGKETQYF. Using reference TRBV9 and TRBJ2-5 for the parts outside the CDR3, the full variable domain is DSGVTQTPKHLITATGQRVTLRCSPRSGDLSVYWYQQSLDQGLQFLIQYYNGEERAKGNILERFSAQQFPDLHSELNLSSLELGDSALYFCASHETGKETQYFGPGTRLLVL.

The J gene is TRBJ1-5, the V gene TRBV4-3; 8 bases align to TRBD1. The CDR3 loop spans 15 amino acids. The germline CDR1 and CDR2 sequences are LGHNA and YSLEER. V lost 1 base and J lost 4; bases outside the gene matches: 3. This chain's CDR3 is CASSQAGGRNQPQHF. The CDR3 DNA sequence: TGCGCCAGCAGCCAAGCAGGGGGCCGAAATCAGCCCCAGCATTTT.